What follows are 27 T cell receptor beta chains derived from one specimen sequenced in a study of control samples from healthy donors and cancer patients. Data came from immunoSEQ multiplex PCR; TCRdb stores just in-frame clones and leaves some out. Here the sample spans over 120,000 clones, about 94% being singletons. What was sequenced was PBMCs. These receptors were collected from a man in his 60s with colorectal cancer.

The genes are TRBV6-5 and TRBJ2-2; D is possibly TRBD2 (7 bases). This CDR3 contains 16 residues. Germline lookup yields CDR1 MNHEY and CDR2 SVGAGI. The V gene lost 4 bases and the J gene lost 5 bases, with 17 bases spanning the gap. The CDR3 DNA is TGTGCCAGCAGTTCCATTGGCGGGGGCCCAACCGGGGAGCTGTTTTTT. Protein product: CASSSIGGGPTGELFF.

The chain couples TRBV27 to TRBJ1-5; 9 bases fit TRBD1. Germline lookup yields CDR1 MNHEY and CDR2 SMNVEV (reference sequence). Trimming cost V 0 bases and J 5 bases; bases outside gene matches: 2. The CDR3 contains 15 residues. Here the CDR3 DNA reads TGTGCCAGCAGTTTATCCGGGACAGGGTATCAGCCCCAGCATTTT. Protein: CASSLSGTGYQPQHF.

The V gene is TRBV12-3 or TRBV12-4, the J gene TRBJ2-5, with D hard to call. The CDR3 runs to 11 residues. V dropped 6 bases and J dropped 8 bases, with 10 bases sitting between them. CDR3 coding DNA: TGTGCCAGCAGCACCGTCGAAACCCAGTACTTC. Amino acid sequence: CASSTVETQYF.

This rearrangement joins TRBV19 to TRBJ1-6; D ambiguous. Trimming took 3 bases from V and 4 from J, leaving 13 bases between them. The CDR3 totals 16 residues. Germline V lookup: CDR1 LNHDA, CDR2 SQIVND (reference sequence). The CDR3 nucleotides read TGTGCCAGTAGTATTTCCTCCGACACATATAATTCACCCCTCCACTTT. It translates to CASSISSDTYNSPLHF.

V and J are TRBV19 and TRBJ1-5; D might be TRBD1 (5 bases). The ends were cut back, 1 base at V and 6 bases at J, with 10 bases in the middle. The length of the CDR3 is 14 residues. The germline CDR1 and CDR2 sequences are LNHDA and SQIVND (reference sequence). As DNA, the CDR3 is TGTGCCAGTAGTATAGTGACAGAAGGTCAGCCCCAGCATTTT. Its translation is CASSIVTEGQPQHF.

The chain has TRBV6-5 and TRBJ1-1, with D possibly being TRBD1 (6 bases). The V gene's germline CDR1 is MNHEY and CDR2 SVGAGI. V lost 6 bases to trimming and J lost 6 bases, with 17 bases between them. The CDR3 is 14 amino acids. DNA of the CDR3: TGTGCCAGCAGCTCAGGGCAGGGGAGCGCTGAAGCTTTCTTT. Translating it yields CASSSGQGSAEAFF.

This clone appeared a single time. CDR3: CASSVAGGSYNEQFF. In nucleotides, the CDR3 is TGTGCCAGCAGTGTAGCGGGGGGCTCCTACAATGAGCAGTTCTTC. The chain employs TRBV25-1 and TRBJ2-1; 10 bases fit TRBD2. The V gene end was trimmed by 4 bases and the J gene end by 0 bases; junction bases not matched to a gene: 0. This CDR3 has 15 residues. CDR1 is MGHDK and CDR2 is SYGVNS in the germline V gene.

The rearrangement links TRBV11-2 to TRBJ2-1; D is ambiguous. The V and J ends lost 4 bases and 9 bases respectively, with 10 bases between them. Germline V gene data show CDR1 as SGHAT and CDR2 as FQNNGV. This CDR3 has 12 amino acids. Written as DNA, the CDR3 is TGTGCCAGCAGCTCGGGTTTCAGTGAGCAGTTCTTC. Encoded protein: CASSSGFSEQFF.

The chain employs TRBV27 and TRBJ2-2; the D is unclear. This CDR3 is 17 amino acids long. Germline values: CDR1 MNHEY, CDR2 SMNVEV (reference sequence). Trimming took 6 bases from V and 0 from J, leaving 17 bases between them. The CDR3 bases are TGTGCCAGCAGCTTTAGGCCCGAAATCGCGAACACCGGGGAGCTGTTTTTT. It encodes CASSFRPEIANTGELFF.

The V call is TRBV2, the J call TRBJ2-7; D assignment may be TRBD1 or TRBD2 (6 bases each). Trimming shortened V by 7 bases and J by 7 bases, and 17 bases separated the two germline ends. The germline V gene has CDR1 SNHLY and CDR2 FYNNEI. The CDR3 is 13 amino acids. The CDR3 sequence: CASKGGALGEQYF. The CDR3 coding sequence is TGTGCCAGCAAGGGGGGAGCTTTGGGGGAGCAGTACTTC.

Written as DNA, the CDR3 is TGTGCCAGCAGCTCGCCCCCCGGGACAGGGGAAGAGACCCAGTACTTC. This encodes CASSSPPGTGEETQYF. This chain connects TRBV28 to TRBJ2-5; 10 positions agree with TRBD1. J gave up 3 bases and V 6 bases, and 10 bases lay outside the gene matches. CDR3 length equals 16 residues. Germline V gene lookup returns CDR1 MDHEN and CDR2 SYDVKM.

The V gene is TRBV6-2 or TRBV6-3, the J gene TRBJ1-6; maybe TRBD1 (6 bases). The V gene's germline CDR1 is MNHEY and CDR2 SVGEGT. The CDR3 sequence is 15 residues long. The V end lost 4 bases, the J end lost 12 bases, and 19 bases lay between the germline ends. The CDR3 loop is CASSSTVGGAVPLHF. The CDR3 DNA sequence: TGTGCCAGCAGTTCCACGGTTGGGGGGGCGGTACCCCTCCACTTT.

The rearrangement joins TRBV19 to TRBJ1-5, with D unclear. From germline, CDR1 is LNHDA and CDR2 SQIVND (reference sequence). CDR3 length: 12 amino acids. The V end was cut by 3 bases, the J end by 7 bases, with 7 bases between. The CDR3 loop reads CASSMVDQPQHF. The DNA for the CDR3 is TGTGCCAGTAGTATGGTGGACCAGCCCCAGCATTTT.

This sequence joins TRBV29-1 and TRBJ1-1; D gene ambiguous. This CDR3 is 14 amino acids long. The V end lost 2 bases, the J end lost 0 bases, and 10 bases lay between the germline ends. Germline V gene lookup returns CDR1 SQVTM and CDR2 ANQGSEA. CDR3 sequence reads: CSVERAAMNTEAFF. The CDR3 coding sequence is TGCAGCGTTGAACGGGCAGCCATGAACACTGAAGCTTTCTTT.

The chain employs TRBV6-2 or TRBV6-3 and TRBJ2-7, with D perhaps given as TRBD1 or TRBD2 (5 bases each). The CDR3 length is 15 residues. V lost 6 bases, J lost 3 bases, and 18 bases lay in between. Germline values: CDR1 MNHEY, CDR2 SVGEGT. CDR3 region: CASSSTNWDVYEQYF. In DNA form, the CDR3 reads TGTGCCAGCAGCTCTACGAATTGGGACGTCTACGAGCAGTACTTC.

This sequence joins TRBV5-1 and TRBJ1-1; D not resolved. V was shortened by 2 bases and J by 0 bases, with 5 bases between the two germline ends. The CDR3 is 13 amino acids. Germline CDR1 and CDR2: SGHRS and YFSETQ. The CDR3 bases are TGCGCCAGCAGCTTCACCCTGAACACTGAAGCTTTCTTT. It codes for CASSFTLNTEAFF.

The V gene is TRBV5-4, the J gene TRBJ2-7, with 8 positions matching TRBD2. This CDR3 is 14 amino acids long. V shed 7 bases and J 1 base; nucleotides not matched to a gene: 7. The germline CDR1 and CDR2 sequences are SGHNT and YYREEE (reference sequence). The CDR3 is CASSPGGGSYEQYF. CDR3 nucleotides: TGTGCCAGCTCTCCCGGGGGGGGATCCTACGAGCAGTACTTC.

The J gene is TRBJ2-7, the V gene TRBV18; weak D call: TRBD2 (5 bases). Trimming removed 1 base at V and 3 bases at J, with 7 bases between. CDR1 and CDR2 (germline): KGHSH, LQKENI. The CDR3 length is 13 residues. The CDR3, as DNA: TGTGCCAGCTCACCACGTCGGGACTACGAGCAGTACTTC. It specifies CASSPRRDYEQYF. The full variable domain, its missing parts supplied by reference TRBV18 and TRBJ2-7, is NAGVMQNPRHLVRRRGQEARLRCSPMKGHSHVYWYRQLPEEGLKFMVYLQKENIIDESGMPKERFSAEFPKEGPSILRIQQVVRGDSAAYFCASSPRRDYEQYFGPGTRLTVT.

V is TRBV5-5 and J is TRBJ2-3; TRBD2 agrees at 16 bases. Germline CDR1 SGHKS, CDR2 YYEKEE (reference sequence). This CDR3 region has 18 residues. The V and J ends lost 4 bases and 1 base, in that order; junction bases with no gene match: 6. The CDR3 spells CASSLGTSGGAGTDTQYF. Written as DNA, the CDR3 is TGTGCCAGCAGCCTGGGGACTAGCGGGGGGGCCGGCACAGATACGCAGTATTTT.

V usage is TRBV6-5 and J usage is TRBJ2-3; the D is unclear. CDR1 MNHEY and CDR2 SVGAGI come from the germline V gene. The V and J ends lost 3 bases and 6 bases respectively, with 4 bases between them. The CDR3 has 11 residues. CDR3 nucleotides: TGTGCCAGCAGTTATGTGGATACGCAGTATTTT. It is translated as CASSYVDTQYF.

The V gene is TRBV25-1, the J gene TRBJ2-2; TRBD1 matches at 7 bases. Losses at the gene ends were 8 bases for V and 6 bases for J; bases not matched to a gene: 6. The V gene's germline CDR1 is MGHDK and CDR2 SYGVNS. The CDR3 has 13 residues. For the CDR3, the DNA is TGTGCCAGCCGGGACAGAGGGCCCGGGGAGCTGTTTTTT. Its protein is CASRDRGPGELFF.

Only one count was recorded for this clone. The V call is TRBV27, the J call TRBJ2-1; 13 bases agree with TRBD2. The CDR3 loop spans 16 amino acids. Germline V lookup: CDR1 MNHEY, CDR2 SMNVEV (reference sequence). Trimming took 6 bases from V and 10 from J; bases not matched to a gene: 12. The CDR3 here is CASRPQTSGGAWEQFF. The DNA for the CDR3 is TGTGCCAGCAGACCGCAAACTAGCGGGGGGGCCTGGGAGCAGTTCTTC.

V gene TRBV23-1 combines with J gene TRBJ2-7; D call uncertain. TRBV23-1 is marked as an open reading frame, function uncertain. There are 14 residues in the CDR3. V shed 4 bases and J shed 0 bases, with 10 bases lying between them. The CDR3 protein is CASSLRFHSYEQYF. CDR3 coding DNA: TGCGCCAGCAGTCTGCGCTTCCACTCCTACGAGCAGTACTTC.

The table lists this clone with a count of one. J is TRBJ2-3 and V is TRBV7-2; 8 bases agree with TRBD1. V lost 1 base to trimming and J lost 5 bases; unmatched junction nucleotides: 5. Per germline, CDR1 SGHTA and CDR2 FQGNSA. The CDR3 has 15 amino acids. The CDR3 region has the DNA TGTGCCAGCAGCTTAGGCGGACAGGGCATAGATACGCAGTATTTT. Translated, it gives CASSLGGQGIDTQYF.

The chain recombines TRBV5-1 with TRBJ1-5; 11 positions match TRBD1. CDR3 length equals 17 residues. Trimming removed 4 bases from V and 3 bases from J; junction bases left unmatched: 9. CDR1 and CDR2 from the germline V gene are SGHRS and YFSETQ. CDR3 DNA: TGCGCCAGCAGCCCCGGGACAGGGGGAATTTACAATCAGCCCCAGCATTTT. Translation: CASSPGTGGIYNQPQHF.

This sequence joins TRBV5-1 and TRBJ2-1; TRBD2 matches at 13 bases. Germline V gene sequence: CDR1 SGHRS, CDR2 YFSETQ. This CDR3 is 16 amino acids long. Trimming removed 5 bases from V and 5 bases from J; junction bases left unmatched: 7. For the CDR3, the DNA is TGCGCCAGCAGGACTAGCGGGGGGCCGGGGGACAATGAGCAGTTCTTC. It encodes CASRTSGGPGDNEQFF.

V gene TRBV28 combines with J gene TRBJ2-7, with 8 bases identical to TRBD1. Germline CDR1 is MDHEN and CDR2 is SYDVKM. CDR3 length equals 14 residues. V shed 8 bases and J 1 base; nucleotides not matched to a gene: 7. The CDR3 sequence: CASAGQGRSYEQYF. The CDR3 DNA reads TGTGCCAGCGCCGGACAGGGACGATCCTACGAGCAGTACTTC. Looking up the rest from reference TRBV28 and TRBJ2-7 gives the full variable domain: DVKVTQSSRYLVKRTGEKVFLECVQDMDHENMFWYRQDPGLGLRLIYFSYDVKMKEKGDIPEGYSVSREKKERFSLILESASTNQTSMYLCASAGQGRSYEQYFGPGTRLTVT.